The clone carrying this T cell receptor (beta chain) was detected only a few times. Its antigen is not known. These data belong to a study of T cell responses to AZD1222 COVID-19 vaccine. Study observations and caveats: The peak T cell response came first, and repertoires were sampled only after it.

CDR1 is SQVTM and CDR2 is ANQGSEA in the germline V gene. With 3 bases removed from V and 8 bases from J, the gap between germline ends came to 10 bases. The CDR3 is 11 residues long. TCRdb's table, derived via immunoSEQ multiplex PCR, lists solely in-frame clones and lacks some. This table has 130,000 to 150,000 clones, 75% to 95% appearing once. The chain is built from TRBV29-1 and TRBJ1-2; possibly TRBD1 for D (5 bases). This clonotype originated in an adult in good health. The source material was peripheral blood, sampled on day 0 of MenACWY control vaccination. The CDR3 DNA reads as TGCAGCGTTGACCCAGGGAGCGGCTACACCTTC. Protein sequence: CSVDPGSGYTF.